The 5 T cell receptor beta chains below all came from one sample that was sequenced in a study of T cells in Graves' hyperthyroidism and ophthalmopathy. Amplification yielded TCR beta CDR3 regions, with RNA transcripts as the source. The HTBI primer set drove a first-round RT-PCR of the TCR CDR3. TCRdb ran MiXCR on the multiplex PCR reads and lists one entry per CDR3 protein. Of approximately 380,000 distinct CDR3 sequences in the sample, 15% to 20% were seen once. Sequencing was performed on blood. These receptors all come from a woman between 18 and 29 years old with Graves' hyperthyroidism.

As concerns this clonotype: A read error may account for a junction end that differs from germline. This sequence joins TRBV11-2 and TRBJ2-4; D tentatively fits TRBD1 or TRBD2 (6 bases each). Germline lookup yields CDR1 SGHAT and CDR2 FQNNGV. CDR3 size: 14 residues. CDR3 DNA: TGTGCCAGCAGCTTAGCGGGGGCCGGAAACATTAAGTACTTC. Protein: CASSLAGAGNIKYF.

The table lists this clonotype with many counts. The rearrangement links TRBV20-1 to TRBJ2-5; 9 bases map to TRBD2. V lost 3 bases to trimming and J lost 2 bases; unmatched junction nucleotides: 4. This CDR3 has 14 amino acids. In germline, CDR1 is DFQATT, CDR2 SNEGSKA (reference sequence). In DNA form, the CDR3 reads TGCAGTGCTAGTACTAGCGGGCGACAAGAGACCCAGTACTTC. This translates into CSASTSGRQETQYF.

This clonotype was detected ten times or more. This chain uses TRBV7-9 with TRBJ2-7; tentatively, D is TRBD1 (5 bases). The CDR3 sequence is 12 residues long. V was clipped by 8 bases and J by 0 bases, with 8 bases between them. Germline loops: CDR1 SEHNR, CDR2 FQNEAQ (reference sequence). The CDR3, as DNA: TGTGCCAGCTTCAGGGACTCCTACGAGCAGTACTTC. Translating gives CASFRDSYEQYF.

This clonotype came up many times. V gene TRBV27 combines with J gene TRBJ2-7; 9 positions agree with TRBD1. The germline V gene encodes CDR1 MNHEY and CDR2 SMNVEV (reference sequence). After removal of 5 bases from V and 4 bases from J, the junction contained 9 bases not matched to a gene. CDR3 length: 15 amino acids. The CDR3 loop reads CASSARTGADYEQYF. CDR3 in DNA: TGTGCCAGCAGTGCCCGGACAGGGGCGGATTACGAGCAGTACTTC.

This clonotype appeared a few times. The J gene is TRBJ2-2, the V gene TRBV7-3; D tentatively reads TRBD1 or TRBD2 (5 bases each). V was shortened by 4 bases and J by 0 bases, with 15 bases between the two germline ends. This CDR3 has 17 residues. Germline V gene lookup returns CDR1 SGHTA and CDR2 FQGTGA. The CDR3 loop is CASSYGWGITNTGELFF. CDR3 in DNA: TGTGCCAGCAGCTATGGTTGGGGGATAACGAACACCGGGGAGCTGTTTTTT.